These 27 T cell receptor beta chains share one sample of origin, sequenced in a study of T cells after yellow fever vaccination. In TCRdb, the 5' RACE reads were re-called with MiXCR into one record per CDR3 protein. Of some 600,000 distinct CDR3 sequences in the sample, 10% to 15% were seen once. This sample comprised PBMCs, obtained on the day of the yellow fever booster vaccination. The receptors originated from a man in his thirties or forties who received the YFV17D yellow fever vaccine.

The chain is built from TRBV6-1 and TRBJ2-1; 7 bases agree with TRBD1. The germline gives CDR1 MNHNS, CDR2 SASEGT. J lost 3 bases, V lost 6 bases, and 8 bases had no gene match. The CDR3 totals 15 residues. The CDR3 nucleotides are TGTGCCAGCAGCCTAGGGGACAGTGTCTACAATGAGCAGTTCTTC. Translated: CASSLGDSVYNEQFF.

This clonotype turned up a few times. The chain carries TRBV6-5 and TRBJ2-5, with no clear D. V dropped 4 bases and J dropped 3 bases, with 9 bases sitting between them. This CDR3 is 13 amino acids long. CDR1 is MNHEY and CDR2 is SVGAGI in the germline V gene. The CDR3 sequence is CASSSHIKETQYF. CDR3 coding DNA: TGTGCCAGCAGTTCCCACATCAAAGAGACCCAGTACTTC.

V usage is TRBV3-1 and J usage is TRBJ2-1, with unresolved D. The CDR3 runs to 12 residues. Trimming shortened V by 0 bases and J by 12 bases, and 9 bases separated the two germline ends. CDR1 is LGHDT and CDR2 is YNNKEL in the germline V gene (reference sequence). This chain's CDR3 is CASSQELARQFF. The CDR3 DNA reads TGTGCCAGCAGCCAAGAACTGGCCCGGCAGTTCTTC.

A word on this clonotype: The junction shows a germline mismatch at one end, possibly a read error. The chain recombines TRBV5-8 with TRBJ2-1; 12 nucleotides match TRBD2. CDR1 SGHTS and CDR2 YDEGEE come from the germline V gene. This CDR3 is built from 13 residues. CDR3 in amino acids: CASFLAGGSERFF. CDR3 in DNA: TGTGCCAGCTTCCTAGCGGGAGGGTCGGAGCGGTTCTTC.

The DNA for the CDR3 is TGTGCCACCAGTGGATTGCTAGCGGGATACACAGATACGCAGTATTTT. Encoded protein: CATSGLLAGYTDTQYF. V gene TRBV15 combines with J gene TRBJ2-3; 9 bases line up with TRBD2. The CDR3 totals 16 residues. The V segment lost 6 bases and the J segment 2 bases; nucleotides outside the gene matches: 9. Germline loops: CDR1 LNHNV, CDR2 YYDKDF (reference sequence).

This clonotype came up a few times. The chain couples TRBV20-1 to TRBJ2-3; D may be TRBD1 (5 bases). Germline assignment: CDR1 DFQATT and CDR2 SNEGSKA (reference sequence). CDR3 size: 14 residues. V lost 5 bases and J lost 0, with 12 bases in between. CDR3 in DNA: TGCAGTGCTCCCTGGGGCGGCAGCACAGATACGCAGTATTTT. Amino acids: CSAPWGGSTDTQYF.

This rearrangement joins TRBV12-3 or TRBV12-4 to TRBJ1-2; TRBD1 aligns across 7 bases. V gave up 4 bases and J gave up 7 bases; unmatched junction bases: 3. The CDR3 has 12 amino acids. CDR3 sequence reads: CASSYDRVGYTF. CDR3 bases: TGTGCCAGCAGTTATGACAGGGTTGGCTACACCTTC.

This clonotype was counted ten times or more. The chain carries TRBV29-1 and TRBJ2-3, with 10 bases fitting TRBD2. CDR1 SQVTM and CDR2 ANQGSEA come from the germline V gene. V trimming: 6 bases; J trimming: 2 bases; junction bases outside the gene matches: 5. The CDR3 has 14 residues. DNA for the CDR3: TGCAGCGTCCAACTAGCGGGGTTCACAGATACGCAGTATTTT. As protein: CSVQLAGFTDTQYF.

The chain has TRBV20-1 and TRBJ2-7, with D perhaps matching TRBD1 or TRBD2 (5 bases each). The CDR3 sequence is 13 residues long. With 5 bases removed from V and 8 bases from J, the gap between germline ends came to 19 bases. The germline V gene encodes CDR1 DFQATT and CDR2 SNEGSKA (reference sequence). The CDR3, as DNA: TGCAGTGCTGGGGACCCAAGGCAGGACAAGCAGTACTTC. Its protein product is CSAGDPRQDKQYF.

This chain connects TRBV10-1 to TRBJ2-2, with TRBD2 identical over 13 bases. There are 16 residues in the CDR3. Germline values: CDR1 WNHNN, CDR2 SYGVQD (reference sequence). J gave up 7 bases and V 5 bases, and 7 bases lay outside the gene matches. The CDR3, as DNA: TGCGCCAGCAGTCAGAGGACTAGCGGGAGCGGCGGGGAGCTGTTTTTT. Its protein product is CASSQRTSGSGGELFF.

The V and J genes are TRBV5-1 and TRBJ2-1; 7 bases agree with TRBD2. CDR1 and CDR2 from the germline V gene are SGHRS and YFSETQ. V lost 3 bases, J lost 0 bases, and 9 bases stayed unmatched. This CDR3 region has 17 residues. Here the CDR3 reads CASSSVGGYSSYNEQFF. CDR3 nucleotides: TGCGCCAGCAGCTCAGTCGGGGGGTACAGCTCCTACAATGAGCAGTTCTTC.

This clonotype was counted only a few times. V is TRBV6-2 or TRBV6-3 and J is TRBJ1-2; no firm D call. V lost 4 bases and J lost 4, with 13 bases in between. The germline CDR1 and CDR2 sequences are MNHEY and SVGEGT. The CDR3 totals 14 residues. In DNA form, the CDR3 reads TGTGCCAGCAGTTCCAGGACCTTATTCTATGGCTACACCTTC. Encoded protein: CASSSRTLFYGYTF.

This clonotype was counted a few times. V and J are TRBV5-1 and TRBJ1-2, with D perhaps TRBD1 (5 bases). CDR3 size: 15 residues. V lost 4 bases to trimming and J lost 1 base, with 14 bases between them. Germline lookup yields CDR1 SGHRS and CDR2 YFSETQ. The CDR3 region has the DNA TGCGCCAGCAGCGTCGGGGGAATCATTAACTATGGCTACACCTTC. Protein sequence: CASSVGGIINYGYTF. The variable domain in full, with the rest retrieved from reference TRBV5-1 and TRBJ1-2, is KAGVTQTPRYLIKTRGQQVTLSCSPISGHRSVSWYQQTPGQGLQFLFEYFSETQRNKGNFPGRFSGRQFSNSRSEMNVSTLELGDSALYLCASSVGGIINYGYTFGSGTRLTVV.

The chain carries TRBV4-3 and TRBJ1-2; D not certain. The CDR3 is made up of 13 amino acids. Germline-derived CDR1 and CDR2 are LGHNA and YSLEER. V was pared by 1 base and J by 7 bases, with 10 bases between. The CDR3 DNA reads as TGCGCCAGCAGCCAAGGGTCTGGTTCTGGCTACACCTTC. Translated: CASSQGSGSGYTF.

J is TRBJ2-7 and V is TRBV30; D is ambiguous. The V gene's germline CDR1 is GTSNPN and CDR2 SVGIG (reference sequence). The CDR3 loop spans 12 amino acids. V lost 1 base and J 4 bases, leaving 8 bases between the germline ends. The CDR3 reads CAWSDVGYEQYF. The CDR3 DNA follows: TGTGCCTGGAGTGATGTGGGTTACGAGCAGTACTTC.

This clonotype was seen a few times. The rearrangement links TRBV6-1 to TRBJ1-2; no firm D call. CDR1 is MNHNS and CDR2 is SASEGT in the germline V gene. V was cut by 3 bases and J by 4 bases, with 12 bases left in between. CDR3 length: 14 amino acids. The CDR3 loop reads CASSDLGRLYGYTF. The CDR3 region has the DNA TGTGCCAGCAGTGATTTGGGTCGGCTCTATGGCTACACCTTC.

A few counts support this clonotype. The chain couples TRBV27 to TRBJ2-2; possibly TRBD1 for D (5 bases). V was clipped by 0 bases and J by 2 bases, with 13 bases between them. Germline CDR1 reads MNHEY; CDR2 reads SMNVEV (reference sequence). This CDR3 has 17 amino acids. CDR3 nucleotides: TGTGCCAGCAGTTTATCCAAAGCTAGGGGAAACACCGGGGAGCTGTTTTTT. It is translated as CASSLSKARGNTGELFF.

The V and J genes are TRBV7-2 and TRBJ2-7; 7 bases agree with TRBD2. After removal of 5 bases from V and 4 bases from J, the junction contained 5 bases not matched to a gene. This CDR3 region has 13 residues. CDR1 and CDR2 (germline): SGHTA, FQGNSA. This CDR3 is CASSMGGIYEQYF. The CDR3 DNA sequence: TGTGCCAGCAGCATGGGGGGGATTTACGAGCAGTACTTC.

The chain recombines TRBV5-1 with TRBJ1-2; D is uncertain. Trimming shortened V by 6 bases and J by 2 bases, and 11 bases separated the two germline ends. CDR1 and CDR2 from the germline V gene are SGHRS and YFSETQ. This CDR3 has 13 residues. CDR3 DNA: TGCGCCAGCAAATCGGGAGAAAACTATGGCTACACCTTC. It translates to CASKSGENYGYTF.

The rearrangement joins TRBV15 to TRBJ2-7; D perhaps matches TRBD1 (5 bases). The germline V gene encodes CDR1 LNHNV and CDR2 YYDKDF (reference sequence). The CDR3 sequence is 13 residues long. Between the trimmed V and J ends, which lost 1 base and 3 bases, there was a span of 7 bases. This CDR3 reads CATSRGQCYEQYF. For the CDR3, the DNA is TGTGCCACCAGCAGAGGACAGTGCTACGAGCAGTACTTC.

This clonotype showed up many times. This rearrangement joins TRBV29-1 to TRBJ1-2; D is unresolved. The length of the CDR3 is 14 residues. CDR1 and CDR2 (germline): SQVTM, ANQGSEA. Trimming removed 0 bases at V and 2 bases at J, with 10 bases between. As DNA, the CDR3 is TGCAGCGTTGAAGATCGTGGGAGGAACTATGGCTACACCTTC. Translated: CSVEDRGRNYGYTF.

This rearrangement joins TRBV7-9 to TRBJ2-2; a possible D gene is TRBD2 (7 bases). Trimming left V 2 bases short and J 8 bases short, with 15 bases between. The CDR3 has 15 amino acids. Germline V gene lookup returns CDR1 SEHNR and CDR2 FQNEAQ (reference sequence). The CDR3: CASSLFAGAQGELFF. The CDR3 region has the DNA TGTGCCAGCAGCTTATTCGCGGGGGCCCAAGGGGAGCTGTTTTTT.

The sample holds many counts of this clonotype. This CDR3 is CSAGSGSSYNEQFF. CDR3 nucleotides: TGCAGTGCAGGTAGCGGGAGCTCCTACAATGAGCAGTTCTTC. The chain couples TRBV20-1 to TRBJ2-1, with 9 nucleotides matching TRBD2. There are 14 residues in the CDR3. The trim removed 6 bases at V and 0 bases at J, leaving 3 bases unmatched. Germline V gives CDR1 DFQATT, CDR2 SNEGSKA (reference sequence).

The V call is TRBV10-3, the J call TRBJ2-7, with D perhaps TRBD1 (6 bases). The V end was cut by 7 bases, the J end by 3 bases, with 16 bases between. The CDR3 runs to 14 residues. In germline, CDR1 is ENHRY, CDR2 SYGVKD. CDR3 nucleotide sequence: TGTGCCATCAACCCCGGGACAACCCGCTACGAGCAGTACTTC. Translated: CAINPGTTRYEQYF.

This clonotype was picked up a small number of times. This chain uses TRBV4-3 with TRBJ1-1; a weak D match, TRBD1 (6 bases). The germline CDR1 and CDR2 sequences are LGHNA and YSLEER. The CDR3 is made up of 14 amino acids. Trimming removed 1 base at V and 7 bases at J, with 13 bases between. CDR3 residues: CASSQGMGAFEAFF. The CDR3, as DNA: TGCGCCAGCAGCCAAGGGATGGGGGCCTTTGAAGCTTTCTTT.

The chain is built from TRBV25-1 and TRBJ2-3; a possible D gene is TRBD1 (5 bases). V lost 7 bases and J 5 bases, leaving 13 bases between the germline ends. The CDR3 length is 13 residues. From germline, CDR1 is MGHDK and CDR2 SYGVNS. For the CDR3, the DNA is TGTGCCAGCACCCATGGGGCGAGAGATACGCAGTATTTT. Translated, it gives CASTHGARDTQYF.

This clonotype has only a few counts. This chain connects TRBV5-6 to TRBJ2-3, with D possibly TRBD1 on 6 matching bases. Looked up from germline, CDR1 is SGHDT and CDR2 is YYEEEE. The germline V and J ends were trimmed by 5 bases and 0 bases, with 16 bases remaining between them. This CDR3 has 16 residues. CDR3: CASRLHTGSSTDTQYF. DNA of the CDR3: TGTGCCAGCAGATTACACACAGGGTCTAGCACAGATACGCAGTATTTT.